Listed here are 32 T cell receptor beta chains from one sample, sequenced in a study of shared clonotypes between healthy human individuals. The method was immunoSEQ multiplex PCR; TCRdb's version includes in-frame clones alone and lacks a portion of them. The sample contains about 2.1 million clones, just under 95% of which appear only once. The naive CD8 population came from CD45RO-negative cells selected for CCR7, without terminally differentiated effector memory CD45RA+ cells. Sequenced material: naive CD8+ T cells from PBMCs. The receptor source for this set is a man younger than 35 in good health. Some clones in this sample may be carry-over from other donors' samples.

V usage is TRBV9 and J usage is TRBJ2-1, with 10 nucleotides matching TRBD2. The CDR3 is 14 amino acids. Germline assignment: CDR1 SGDLS and CDR2 YYNGEE. With 3 bases clipped from V and 7 bases from J, the junction kept 4 bases outside the gene matches. The CDR3 nucleotides are TGTGCCAGCAGCGGAGCGGGAGGGCCGAATGAGCAGTTCTTC. Translation gives CASSGAGGPNEQFF.

The chain employs TRBV19 and TRBJ1-2, with D uncertain. The CDR3 extends over 14 amino acids. Trimming removed 5 bases at V and 4 bases at J, with 14 bases between. CDR1 and CDR2 (germline): LNHDA, SQIVND (reference sequence). CDR3 in DNA: TGTGCCAGTAGTGACGCCGGGCGCCGCTATGGCTACACCTTC. Amino acids: CASSDAGRRYGYTF.

This rearrangement joins TRBV28 to TRBJ2-7; TRBD1 aligns across 9 bases. The CDR3 has 15 amino acids. Germline CDR1 is MDHEN and CDR2 is SYDVKM. J lost 2 bases, V lost 6 bases, and 8 bases had no gene match. The CDR3 DNA sequence: TGTGCCAGCAGATTAAGGGACAGGGCTCCCTACGAGCAGTACTTC. Protein product: CASRLRDRAPYEQYF.

CDR3 nucleotides: TGTGCCAGCAGTTCTGGGGAGTCACAGCCCCAGCATTTT. Translation gives CASSSGESQPQHF. The chain is built from TRBV5-6 and TRBJ1-5; D is unresolved. This CDR3 has 13 amino acids. V lost 5 bases to trimming and J lost 7 bases, with 13 bases between them. The germline CDR1 and CDR2 sequences are SGHDT and YYEEEE.

The gene calls are TRBV7-3 and TRBJ1-1; D is possibly TRBD1 (5 bases). The CDR3 has 11 amino acids. In germline, CDR1 is SGHTA, CDR2 FQGTGA. V was shortened by 5 bases and J by 7 bases, with 8 bases between the two germline ends. As DNA, the CDR3 is TGTGCCAGCAGCGGGGGGAATGAAGCTTTCTTT. Amino acid sequence: CASSGGNEAFF. Supplemented by reference TRBV7-3 and TRBJ1-1, the full variable domain reads GAGVSQTPSNKVTEKGKYVELRCDPISGHTALYWYRQSLGQGPEFLIYFQGTGAADDSGLPNDRFFAVRPEGSVSTLKIQRTERGDSAVYLCASSGGNEAFFGQGTRLTVV.

The chain links TRBV6-1 to TRBJ2-2; a weak D match, TRBD1 (5 bases). This CDR3 has 15 residues. V lost 2 bases and J 1 base, leaving 8 bases between the germline ends. From germline, CDR1 is MNHNS and CDR2 SASEGT. The CDR3 DNA reads TGTGCCAGCAGTGAAAGTGGACAGAACACCGGGGAGCTGTTTTTT. Amino acids: CASSESGQNTGELFF.

The table lists this clone with a count of one. V and J are TRBV7-7 and TRBJ2-5, with D unresolved. This CDR3 is built from 13 residues. The germline V and J ends were trimmed by 1 base and 3 bases, with 6 bases remaining between them. Germline-derived CDR1 and CDR2 are SSHAT and FNYEAQ (reference sequence). CDR3 bases: TGTGCCAGCAGCTTAGACAGAGAAGAGACCCAGTACTTC. Protein: CASSLDREETQYF. Full variable domain (remainder filled in from reference TRBV7-7 and TRBJ2-5): GAGVSQSPRYKVTKRGQDVTLRCDPISSHATLYWYQQALGQGPEFLTYFNYEAQPDKSGLPSDRFSAERPEGSISTLTIQRTEQRDSAMYRCASSLDREETQYFGPGTRLLVL.

The chain joins TRBV19 to TRBJ1-5; maybe TRBD1 (6 bases). Germline V gene sequence: CDR1 LNHDA, CDR2 SQIVND (reference sequence). Trimming removed 7 bases at V and 4 bases at J, with 23 bases between. The CDR3 sequence is 17 residues long. In DNA form, the CDR3 reads TGTGCCAGTAAAAAGGCGGCCCCGGACAGTGAGAATCAGCCCCAGCATTTT. It yields the protein CASKKAAPDSENQPQHF. Combining the CDR3 with reference TRBV19 and TRBJ1-5 gives the whole variable domain DGGITQSPKYLFRKEGQNVTLSCEQNLNHDAMYWYRQDPGQGLRLIYYSQIVNDFQKGDIAEGYSVSREKKESFPLTVTSAQKNPTAFYLCASKKAAPDSENQPQHFGDGTRLSIL.

This clone appeared once. This chain connects TRBV6-6 to TRBJ1-5; maybe TRBD1 (5 bases). The germline V gene encodes CDR1 MNHNY and CDR2 SVGAGI (reference sequence). CDR3 length equals 14 residues. Trimming cost V 6 bases and J 7 bases, with 16 bases left between them. The DNA for the CDR3 is TGTGCCAGCAGCTATCTAAGAGGGGAGCAGCCCCAGCATTTT. Its translation: CASSYLRGEQPQHF.

Details on this clone: The same CDR3 also results from other DNA sequences found in this sample. The chain joins TRBV7-3 to TRBJ2-7; a possible D gene is TRBD1 (6 bases). CDR3 size: 13 residues. Germline V gene sequence: CDR1 SGHTA, CDR2 FQGTGA. With 3 bases removed from V and 2 bases from J, the gap between germline ends came to 8 bases. CDR3 nucleotide sequence: TGTGCCAGCAGCTTGGACAGTACCTACGAGCAGTACTTC. Amino acid sequence: CASSLDSTYEQYF. Combining the CDR3 with reference TRBV7-3 and TRBJ2-7 gives the whole variable domain GAGVSQTPSNKVTEKGKYVELRCDPISGHTALYWYRQSLGQGPEFLIYFQGTGAADDSGLPNDRFFAVRPEGSVSTLKIQRTERGDSAVYLCASSLDSTYEQYFGPGTRLTVT.

The gene calls are TRBV27 and TRBJ2-7; 10 bases line up with TRBD2. J lost 7 bases, V lost 6 bases, and 15 bases had no gene match. Germline lookup yields CDR1 MNHEY and CDR2 SMNVEV (reference sequence). CDR3 length: 16 residues. The CDR3 protein is CASRKVVLAGVEEQYF. CDR3 nucleotide sequence: TGTGCCAGCAGGAAGGTCGTGCTAGCGGGAGTGGAGGAGCAGTACTTC.

The chain has TRBV5-6 and TRBJ2-4, with D unclear. The germline V gene has CDR1 SGHDT and CDR2 YYEEEE. Deletions cut 2 bases from V and 4 bases from J, with 7 bases between. The CDR3 totals 13 residues. The CDR3 loop is CASSFGPKNIQYF. CDR3 bases: TGTGCCAGCAGCTTTGGCCCGAAAAACATTCAGTACTTC.

The rearrangement uses TRBV28 and TRBJ1-1, with D possibly TRBD1 on 5 matching bases. Trimming removed 7 bases at V and 7 bases at J, with 22 bases between. Germline CDR1 is MDHEN and CDR2 is SYDVKM. The CDR3 runs to 15 residues. Here the CDR3 DNA reads TGTGCCAGCAAGGGGTGGGGGTCTGCTGTGTTTGAAGCTTTCTTT. It is translated as CASKGWGSAVFEAFF.

The gene calls are TRBV27 and TRBJ2-7; D is perhaps TRBD2 (6 bases). Trimming left V 3 bases short and J 7 bases short, with 16 bases between. Germline V CDR1 and CDR2: MNHEY, SMNVEV (reference sequence). The CDR3 loop spans 14 amino acids. The chain's CDR3 is CASSFMRGMGEQYF. The DNA of the CDR3 is TGTGCCAGCAGTTTTATGCGGGGCATGGGAGAGCAGTACTTC.

In nucleotides, the CDR3 is TGTGCCAGCAGCGTACAAGGGGCCAACGTCCTGACTTTC. The encoded protein is CASSVQGANVLTF. This chain links TRBV9 with TRBJ2-6; D is undetermined. V gave up 1 base and J gave up 4 bases, with 3 bases separating them. The CDR3 spans 13 residues. The germline V gene has CDR1 SGDLS and CDR2 YYNGEE.

V usage is TRBV2 and J usage is TRBJ1-4; D not certain. Trimming left V 9 bases short and J 3 bases short, with 14 bases between. CDR1 is SNHLY and CDR2 is FYNNEI in the germline V gene. There are 14 residues in the CDR3. The CDR3 DNA sequence: TGTGCCAGTACATCGGGGTCGGCTAATGAAAAACTGTTTTTT. Amino acid sequence: CASTSGSANEKLFF.

This chain uses TRBV6-5 with TRBJ1-2; the D gene is possibly TRBD1 (5 bases). CDR1 is MNHEY and CDR2 is SVGAGI in the germline V gene. The CDR3 is 12 amino acids. V was trimmed by 10 bases and J by 5 bases, leaving 14 bases between them. The CDR3, as DNA: TGTGCCACAGGCTGGGGGGGTTATGGCTACACCTTC. It yields the protein CATGWGGYGYTF.

The chain uses TRBV27 and TRBJ1-1; the D gene is possibly TRBD1 (5 bases). CDR3 length equals 16 residues. Germline assignment: CDR1 MNHEY and CDR2 SMNVEV (reference sequence). The V end lost 2 bases, the J end lost 6 bases, and 19 bases lay between the germline ends. CDR3 region: CASSLRGAGGLAEAFF. CDR3 DNA sequence: TGTGCCAGCAGTTTAAGGGGTGCTGGAGGGTTGGCTGAAGCTTTCTTT.

This clone has just one count. DNA of the CDR3: TGCGCCAGCAGCCAATCCGTGAGGAGGGGCCTTAGCACAGATACGCAGTATTTT. Protein sequence: CASSQSVRRGLSTDTQYF. The gene calls are TRBV4-3 and TRBJ2-3, with D tentatively TRBD2 (6 bases). The CDR3 sequence is 18 residues long. With 2 bases removed from V and 0 bases from J, the gap between germline ends came to 18 bases. In germline, CDR1 is LGHNA, CDR2 YSLEER.

The V gene is TRBV14, the J gene TRBJ1-4; the D is unclear. Germline V lookup: CDR1 SGHDN, CDR2 FVKESK. Trimming took off 0 bases at V and 10 bases at J, with 12 bases between the two ends. The CDR3 is 14 residues long. CDR3 sequence: CASSQEGSGGKLFF. For the CDR3, the DNA is TGTGCCAGCAGCCAAGAGGGTTCTGGTGGAAAACTGTTTTTT.

Concerning this clone: The same CDR3 also results from other DNA sequences found in this sample. This chain links TRBV5-4 with TRBJ2-3; 7 nucleotides agree with TRBD2. V lost 2 bases, J lost 2 bases, and 5 bases stayed unmatched. The CDR3 totals 15 residues. Per the germline V gene, CDR1 is SGHNT and CDR2 is YYREEE (reference sequence). The DNA of the CDR3 is TGTGCCAGCAGCTTTAGGCGGGAGCTCACAGATACGCAGTATTTT. Encoded protein: CASSFRRELTDTQYF.

The chain links TRBV28 to TRBJ1-1; D possibly corresponds to TRBD1 (6 bases). The germline V gene has CDR1 MDHEN and CDR2 SYDVKM. The V and J ends lost 8 bases and 5 bases respectively, with 18 bases between them. There are 14 residues in the CDR3. The CDR3 protein is CASFSPQGGTEAFF. The CDR3 DNA is TGTGCCAGCTTCTCGCCACAGGGAGGGACTGAAGCTTTCTTT.

This chain uses TRBV2 with TRBJ2-5; D gene uncertain. V was trimmed by 0 bases and J by 7 bases, leaving 12 bases between them. There are 14 residues in the CDR3. The V gene's germline CDR1 is SNHLY and CDR2 FYNNEI. The CDR3 loop is CASSEAPTRATQYF. The CDR3 coding sequence is TGTGCCAGCAGTGAAGCGCCTACACGGGCGACCCAGTACTTC.

In regard to this clone: The identical CDR3 is also encoded by other nucleotide sequences in the sample. The genes are TRBV27 and TRBJ1-2; D possibly corresponds to TRBD1 (5 bases). Germline CDR1 reads MNHEY; CDR2 reads SMNVEV (reference sequence). The CDR3 totals 14 residues. Between the trimmed V and J ends, which lost 0 bases and 4 bases, there was a span of 9 bases. CDR3 in amino acids: CASSLSRVGYGYTF. The CDR3 DNA is TGTGCCAGCAGTTTATCCAGGGTGGGCTATGGCTACACCTTC.

V gene TRBV7-9 combines with J gene TRBJ1-3, with TRBD1 as a possible D gene (6 bases). The V gene lost 3 bases and the J gene lost 7 bases, with 22 bases spanning the gap. Germline V gene lookup returns CDR1 SEHNR and CDR2 FQNEAQ (reference sequence). The CDR3 loop spans 17 amino acids. In DNA form, the CDR3 reads TGTGCCAGCAGCTTCCAGAAGGGGGGGCAGGCTTGGAACACCATATATTTT. It translates to CASSFQKGGQAWNTIYF. The complete variable domain, with remaining parts taken from reference TRBV7-9 and TRBJ1-3, reads DTGVSQNPRHKITKRGQNVTFRCDPISEHNRLYWYRQTLGQGPEFLTYFQNEAQLEKSRLLSDRFSAERPKGSFSTLEIQRTEQGDSAMYLCASSFQKGGQAWNTIYFGEGSWLTVV.

The rearrangement uses TRBV7-9 and TRBJ2-5; D assignment may be TRBD1 or TRBD2 (7 bases each). Germline lookup yields CDR1 SEHNR and CDR2 FQNEAQ (reference sequence). The CDR3 totals 15 residues. V lost 7 bases, J lost 4 bases, and 19 bases lay in between. The CDR3 sequence: CASTPQGEGRETQYF. The CDR3 DNA reads as TGTGCCAGCACCCCTCAGGGGGAGGGCCGAGAGACCCAGTACTTC.

The V call is TRBV28, the J call TRBJ2-2; 9 bases line up with TRBD1. Unmatched junction bases numbered 2, after V lost 0 bases and J lost 0 bases. Germline-derived CDR1 and CDR2 are MDHEN and SYDVKM. This CDR3 region has 17 residues. This CDR3 is CASSLWGDRANTGELFF. CDR3 nucleotide sequence: TGTGCCAGCAGTTTATGGGGGGACAGGGCGAACACCGGGGAGCTGTTTTTT.

The gene calls are TRBV19 and TRBJ2-5; D perhaps matches TRBD1 (5 bases). The CDR3 contains 13 residues. Trimming removed 5 bases at V and 5 bases at J, with 12 bases between. The germline V gene encodes CDR1 LNHDA and CDR2 SQIVND (reference sequence). CDR3 in amino acids: CASSPKGMETQYF. The CDR3 DNA follows: TGTGCCAGTAGTCCCAAGGGGATGGAGACCCAGTACTTC.

This clone has just a few counts. Other DNA variants within this sample encode the same CDR3. The rearrangement uses TRBV28 and TRBJ1-1; TRBD1 aligns across 8 bases. CDR1 and CDR2 (germline): MDHEN, SYDVKM. Germline trimming cut 6 bases from V and 2 bases from J; bases unmatched to any gene: 5. The CDR3 sequence is 14 residues long. For the CDR3, the DNA is TGTGCCAGCAGCTTGGACAGGGTAAACACTGAAGCTTTCTTT. It yields the protein CASSLDRVNTEAFF.

The chain carries TRBV13 and TRBJ2-1; 12 nucleotides align to TRBD2. Germline assignment: CDR1 PRHDT and CDR2 FYEKMQ (reference sequence). CDR3 length: 16 residues. Unmatched junction bases numbered 4, after V lost 0 bases and J lost 7 bases. The CDR3 sequence is CASSLGTSGRGNEQFF. As DNA, the CDR3 is TGTGCCAGCAGCTTAGGGACTAGCGGGAGAGGTAATGAGCAGTTCTTC. Full variable domain (remainder filled in from reference TRBV13 and TRBJ2-1): AAGVIQSPRHLIKEKRETATLKCYPIPRHDTVYWYQQGPGQDPQFLISFYEKMQSDKGSIPDRFSAQQFSDYHSELNMSSLELGDSALYFCASSLGTSGRGNEQFFGPGTRLTVL.

This chain connects TRBV29-1 to TRBJ2-3; 10 nucleotides agree with TRBD2. CDR1 and CDR2 (germline): SQVTM, ANQGSEA. The CDR3 is 17 residues long. The V segment lost 2 bases and the J segment 5 bases; nucleotides outside the gene matches: 13. DNA of the CDR3: TGCAGCGTTGAATTGCCCGGACTAGCGGAGGTGATAGATACGCAGTATTTT. Translation: CSVELPGLAEVIDTQYF.

V gene TRBV4-1 combines with J gene TRBJ2-2; D not resolved. V lost 2 bases and J lost 1, with 5 bases in between. Germline V gene sequence: CDR1 MGHRA, CDR2 YSYEKL. The CDR3 length is 14 residues. The CDR3 here is CASSQYRNTGELFF. The CDR3, as DNA: TGCGCCAGCAGCCAATATCGGAACACCGGGGAGCTGTTTTTT.